A selection of T cell receptor beta chains follows, all from one sample in a study of CD8 T cells in ankylosing spondylitis. In TCRdb, the 5' RACE reads were re-called with MiXCR into one record per CDR3 protein. The table lists some 250,000 distinct CDR3 sequences, roughly 10% of them singletons, with less than 7% in the top ten. Sequencing was carried out using blood, either unsorted or a sorted T cell fraction (not recorded which). These receptor sequences come from a male donor with ankylosing spondylitis or in good health (not recorded which). Both conserved end residues are part of each CDR3. A D gene is named only where the DNA matches it firmly. The listing skips clone size in some rows; elsewhere it reads once, few, many or a size class.

D: TRBD2
V: TRBV7-8
J: TRBJ2-3
size: many
CDR3: CASSLEGLARSDTQYF
DNA: TGTGCCAGCAGCTTAGAGGGACTAGCTAGATCAGATACGCAGTATTTT

D: TRBD2
V: TRBV11-2
J: TRBJ2-7
size: .
CDR3: CASSLDPSGLSSYEQYF
DNA: TGTGCCAGCAGCTTAGATCCTAGCGGATTAAGCTCCTACGAGCAGTACTTC

D: .
V: TRBV28
J: TRBJ1-1
size: .
CDR3: CASSPSRDATPEAFF
DNA: TGTGCCAGCAGCCCAAGCCGGGACGCCACCCCCGAAGCTTTCTTT

D: .
V: TRBV7-2
J: TRBJ2-1
size: few
CDR3: CASSTTGTNAEVDF
DNA: TGTGCCAGCAGCACGACCGGGACAAACGCCGAAGTGGACTTC

D: TRBD2
V: TRBV28
J: TRBJ2-1
size: .
CDR3: CASSHLAGGTYNEQFF
DNA: TGTGCCAGCAGCCACCTAGCGGGAGGCACCTACAATGAGCAGTTCTTC

D: .
V: TRBV7-9
J: TRBJ1-6
size: few
CDR3: CASSLSWAVGNSPLHF
DNA: TGTGCCAGCAGCTTAAGTTGGGCCGTGGGTAATTCACCCCTCCACTTT

D: .
V: TRBV3-1
J: TRBJ2-1
size: .
CDR3: CASSQVDKGYNEQFF
DNA: TGTGCCAGCAGCCAAGTTGACAAGGGATACAATGAGCAGTTCTTC

D: .
V: TRBV5-1
J: TRBJ2-1
size: many
CDR3: CASSDQSKQFF
DNA: TGCGCCAGCAGCGACCAGTCGAAGCAGTTCTTC

D: .
V: TRBV7-3
J: TRBJ2-1
size: many
CDR3: CASSSGLAPNEQFF
DNA: TGTGCCAGCAGCTCGGGACTTGCCCCCAATGAGCAGTTCTTC

D: .
V: TRBV24-1
J: TRBJ2-1
size: many
CDR3: CATSRGDGESNEQFF
DNA: TGTGCCACCAGCCGGGGCGACGGAGAAAGCAATGAGCAGTTCTTC

D: .
V: TRBV6-5
J: TRBJ2-1
size: many
CDR3: CASNDGGEQFF
DNA: TGTGCCAGCAACGACGGTGGGGAGCAGTTCTTC

D: .
V: TRBV7-8
J: TRBJ2-7
size: few
CDR3: CASSSLQRYEQYF
DNA: TGTGCCAGCAGCTCCCTCCAGCGCTACGAGCAGTACTTC

D: .
V: TRBV20-1
J: TRBJ2-5
size: many
CDR3: CSAQTRDPRGTETQYF
DNA: TGCAGTGCCCAAACTAGGGACCCTAGGGGGACGGAGACCCAGTACTTC

D: .
V: TRBV5-6
J: TRBJ2-7
size: few
CDR3: CASSSITGSNEQYF
DNA: TGTGCCAGCAGCTCAATCACCGGGTCGAACGAGCAGTACTTC

D: .
V: TRBV6-1
J: TRBJ2-1
size: many
CDR3: CASSDGRPNEQFF
DNA: TGTGCCAGCAGTGACGGCAGACCCAATGAGCAGTTCTTC

D: .
V: TRBV7-8
J: TRBJ1-2
size: .
CDR3: CASSLRPSYGYTF
DNA: TGTGCCAGCAGCTTAAGACCGTCCTATGGCTACACCTTC

D: TRBD1
V: TRBV15
J: TRBJ1-6
size: many
CDR3: CATSATDRGIDSPLHF
DNA: TGTGCCACCAGCGCAACCGACAGGGGGATAGATTCACCCCTCCACTTT

D: .
V: TRBV29-1
J: TRBJ2-5
size: many
CDR3: CSVDPGTFRGTQYF
DNA: TGCAGCGTTGATCCCGGGACATTTAGAGGGACCCAGTACTTC

D: TRBD2
V: TRBV5-1
J: TRBJ2-5
size: .
CDR3: CASSLGLAGGLQETQYF
DNA: TGCGCCAGCAGCTTGGGACTAGCGGGGGGCCTACAAGAGACCCAGTACTTC

D: .
V: TRBV15
J: TRBJ2-1
size: few
CDR3: CATSRVGAEVDEQFF
DNA: TGTGCCACCAGCAGAGTCGGAGCGGAGGTGGATGAGCAGTTCTTC

D: .
V: TRBV4-2
J: TRBJ2-1
size: few
CDR3: CASSQAGEGGDEQFF
DNA: TGTGCCAGCAGCCAGGCAGGAGAGGGTGGGGATGAGCAGTTCTTC

D: TRBD2
V: TRBV5-1
J: TRBJ2-5
size: many
CDR3: CASTVSGGQETQYF
DNA: TGCGCCAGCACCGTCAGCGGGGGCCAAGAGACCCAGTACTTC

D: TRBD1
V: TRBV28
J: TRBJ2-3
size: few
CDR3: CASSSGTGDTQYF
DNA: TGTGCCAGCAGCTCCGGGACAGGAGATACGCAGTATTTT

D: .
V: TRBV12-3/TRBV12-4
J: TRBJ2-7
size: .
CDR3: CASSLTRVGNEQYF
DNA: TGTGCCAGCAGTTTGACCAGGGTGGGAAACGAGCAGTACTTC

D: TRBD2
V: TRBV6-1
J: TRBJ2-3
size: few
CDR3: CASTVLADGTDTQYF
DNA: TGTGCCAGCACCGTACTAGCGGATGGCACAGATACGCAGTATTTT

D: .
V: TRBV19
J: TRBJ2-3
size: few
CDR3: CASSIPGADTQYF
DNA: TGTGCCAGTAGTATCCCCGGGGCAGATACGCAGTATTTT

D: .
V: TRBV10-3
J: TRBJ2-3
size: many
CDR3: CAISESGSHLDTQYF
DNA: TGTGCCATCAGTGAATCCGGGTCACACTTAGATACGCAGTATTTT

D: TRBD1
V: TRBV4-1
J: TRBJ2-3
size: many
CDR3: CASSHLRQGETDTQYF
DNA: TGCGCCAGCAGCCACCTTAGACAGGGAGAAACAGATACGCAGTATTTT